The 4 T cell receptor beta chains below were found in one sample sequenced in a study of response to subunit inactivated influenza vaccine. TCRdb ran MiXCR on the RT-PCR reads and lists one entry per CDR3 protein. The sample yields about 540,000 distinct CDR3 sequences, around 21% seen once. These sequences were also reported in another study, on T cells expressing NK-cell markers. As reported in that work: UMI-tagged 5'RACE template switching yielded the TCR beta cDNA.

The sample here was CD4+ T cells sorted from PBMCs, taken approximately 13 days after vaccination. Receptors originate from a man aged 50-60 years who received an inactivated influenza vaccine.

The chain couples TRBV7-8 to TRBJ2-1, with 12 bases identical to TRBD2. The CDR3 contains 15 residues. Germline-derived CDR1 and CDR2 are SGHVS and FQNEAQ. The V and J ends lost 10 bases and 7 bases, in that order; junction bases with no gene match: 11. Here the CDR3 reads CATLGGTSGRNEQFF. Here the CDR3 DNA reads TGTGCCACCCTGGGGGGGACTAGCGGGCGGAATGAGCAGTTCTTC.

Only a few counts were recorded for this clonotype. The CDR3 region has the DNA TGCGCCAGCAGCGCTGGGGGTTCGGGAGAGACCCAGTACTTC. This translates into CASSAGGSGETQYF. V usage is TRBV5-1 and J usage is TRBJ2-5; TRBD1 or TRBD2 may be the D gene (5 bases each). The germline V gene has CDR1 SGHRS and CDR2 YFSETQ. V shed 4 bases and J shed 4 bases, with 14 bases lying between them. The CDR3 length is 14 residues.

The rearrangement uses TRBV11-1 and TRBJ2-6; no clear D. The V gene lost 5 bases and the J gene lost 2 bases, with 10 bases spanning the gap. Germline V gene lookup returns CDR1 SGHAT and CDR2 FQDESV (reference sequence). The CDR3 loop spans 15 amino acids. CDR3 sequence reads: CASSPGLTGANVLTF. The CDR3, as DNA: TGTGCCAGCAGCCCCGGCCTTACTGGGGCCAACGTCCTGACTTTC.

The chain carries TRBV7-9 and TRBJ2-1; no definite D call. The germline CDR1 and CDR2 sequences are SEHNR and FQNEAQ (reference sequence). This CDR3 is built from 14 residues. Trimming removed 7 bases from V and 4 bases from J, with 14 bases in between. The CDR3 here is CASKDRATYNEQFF. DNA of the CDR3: TGTGCCAGCAAGGATAGGGCAACGTACAATGAGCAGTTCTTC.